The clone carrying this TCR beta chain was counted many times. Its specificity is not known. TCRdb ran MiXCR on the reads and lists one entry per CDR3 protein. Here the sample spans 110,000 to 150,000 distinct CDR3 sequences, under 8% being singletons. These data come from a study of T cell repertoires in cytomegalovirus infection. At the level of the study: It can be stated that public TCR beta signatures indicated CMV infection as well as a matching HLA type. Study-wide results and limits: Of the TCR beta families, the public ones yielded a cumulative frequency that identified carriers of CMV plus the relevant HLA. The study found HLA-C-restricted CMV-specific TCR beta clonotypes dominating the ex vivo response.

There are 13 residues in the CDR3. The V segment lost 9 bases and the J segment 6 bases; nucleotides outside the gene matches: 10. The germline gives CDR1 LNHDA, CDR2 SQIVND (reference sequence). This receptor was identified in a human donor in good health (CMV status not recorded). Some clones in this sample may be carry-over from other donors' samples. Sequencing was performed on PBMCs. The V gene is TRBV19, the J gene TRBJ2-7, with 8 bases aligning to TRBD2. CDR3 protein: CASRGRGATEQYF. The CDR3 region has the DNA TGTGCCAGCCGCGGGCGGGGGGCGACCGAGCAGTACTTC.